This entry features one T cell receptor (beta chain) sequence. The antigen is unknown. Being one base from a much bigger clone, this may be a read error. This sample is part of a study of regulatory T cells in long-lasting Graves disease. Study results and caveats: Public clonotype sharing was higher in persistent than newly diagnosed patients.

As for time point: newly diagnosed GD, antithyroid drugs for less than 3 months. TCR sequences were obtained from RNA taken from PBMCs. As collected, the peripheral blood samples measured about 8.1 milliliters each and went into EDTA tubes. Library construction for TCR beta used iRepertoire HTBI primers and Arm-PCR of CDR3 regions. TCRdb ran MiXCR on the multiplex PCR reads and lists one entry per CDR3 protein. This sample has 300,000 to 450,000 distinct CDR3 sequences, with 15% to 18% found just once. The sequence was collected from a female donor with Graves disease. Sequencing used peripheral blood mononuclear cells (PBMCs), obtained at new diagnosis, from a patient treated with antithyroid drugs.

The CDR3 nucleotides are TGTGCCAGCAGCGTAGAGAGACACCCTGGCTATGGCTACACCTTC. Translation: CASSVERHPGYGYTF. The chain is built from TRBV9 and TRBJ1-2; D remains unclear. CDR3 size: 15 residues. Germline values: CDR1 SGDLS, CDR2 YYNGEE. Trimming stripped 0 bases from V and 4 bases from J, with 13 bases between.